The following is a TCR beta chain sequence with its context. The clone's antigen remains unknown. No much larger clonotype is one base removed from it; base qualities were not supplied. This entry is derived from a study of shared clonotypes between healthy human individuals (dated by TCRdb to the early 2020s). For the study in its entirety: The cohort included three men and a couple of women between 18 and 49 years of age. Per donor, leukapheresis produced somewhere between about 0.85 and 10 billion PBMCs. Different laboratories and diverse techniques were used to prepare libraries and sequence TCR repertoires, to increase sequencing depth and limit assay-specific biases. Blood TCR repertoires of a handful of healthy adults were deeply sequenced to estimate repertoire size and the extent of clonotype sharing between individuals. For each donor, three plates each were used for CD4 naive and CD4 memory, two plates were used for CD8 naive, and one plate was used for CD8 memory.

Using the deep immunoSEQ assay, TCR CDR3 regions were amplified from genomic DNA by multiplex PCR. Extracted genomic DNA from each cell subset was spread evenly across all wells of several immunoSEQ 96-well plates, with each plate serving as a replicate. For sorted subsets, around 200 ng genomic DNA, equal to 25,000 to 35,000 T cell genomes, was loaded into each replicate PCR. Purified libraries were quantified with a Qubit 3.0 fluorometer, sized on a Bioanalyzer 2100, and re-quantified with the KAPA Library Quantification kit. Every immunoSEQ 96-well plate was sequenced on a separate single-read 150-cycle Illumina NextSeq 550 flow cell. In the paper's pipeline: Because only junctional sequences without quality scores were contained in the immunoSEQ output, filtering matching that applied to full-length reads could not be performed. Sequences were annotated with PyIR, a Python wrapper for IgBLAST v1.9, and V/J genes and CDR3 were assigned using IMGT germline references. Reads were removed for weak V/J assignments (E-value above 1e-6), missing CDR3, stop codons, out-of-frame junctions, or ambiguous translated residues. V3J clonotypes were defined by identical inferred V gene, J gene, and CDR3 amino acid sequence. To compute the percentage overlap between repertoires, the number of shared unique clonotypes was divided by the size of the smaller repertoire. Richness of each repertoire was evaluated using RTK rarefaction, the Chao1 estimator, and Recon v2.1 estimates of unobserved clonotypes. For all TCRbeta clonotypes obtained by the gDNA method from a handful of donors, generation probabilities were computed with OLGA. TCRdb's version of the immuneACCESS table is confined to in-frame rearrangements and falls short of the full clone set. An unresolved V gene accounts for under half of the shortfall where checked; the remainder is of unknown origin. The DNA was the basis for D and trimming; V, J and clone size are from that table. In all, the sample holds millions of clones, and more than 90% of those were seen once. The ten most abundant clones make up over 0.12% of the sample.

What the study reported, not specific to this receptor: Sampling was restricted to blood, and TCR repertoires in tissue are likely to differ from TCR repertoires in blood. Estimated clonotype richness was generally larger for naive than for memory subsets. Sharing across several donors was observed for around 5% of naive CD4, about 4% of naive CD8, 2.3% of memory CD4, and roughly 0.4% of memory CD8 clonotypes. Higher generation probabilities were observed for clonotypes shared by all four sorted-subset donors than for non-shared clonotypes. Pairwise subsampling indicated that sequencing depth was expected to affect the degree of clonotype sharing among donors. Because the study included only a small number of donors, the genetic and exposure-history diversity represented was limited. Incomplete sequencing was indicated by rarefaction of sorted-subset datasets, despite the large sequencing depth.

There are 16 amino acids in the CDR3, from cysteine to phenylalanine inclusive. Just CDR3 DNA is preserved here, 48 bases in frame from base 1. The germline V gene specifies KGHSH as CDR1 and LQKENI as CDR2. The trim is 4 bases for V and 1 base for J, with a gap of 17 bases between the germline ends. Donors were healthy HIV-negative adults with no recently reported acute infections or vaccinations. All donors were Caucasian adults living in Nashville, Tennessee, USA. CD4+ T cells were enriched through magnetic negative selection, after which naive cells were positively selected on CD45RA and the remaining negative fraction served as the memory subset. Blood was collected by leukapheresis, and PBMCs were isolated by Ficoll-Histopaque density gradient centrifugation and then cryopreserved in liquid nitrogen vapor phase. Purity and quantity of every magnetically sorted T cell population were checked by analytical flow cytometry. Genomic DNA was isolated from each sorted fraction and quantified by UV absorbance on a Nanodrop 2000c.

This receptor chain uses TRBV18 and TRBJ2-7; a weak D assignment points to TRBD2 (5 bases agree). The clonotype originates from a young man in good health. The sequenced sample was naive CD4+ T cells sorted from blood. What this sample's cell subset or site label stands for: CD45RA+ positively selected. The CDR3 reads as follows: CASSLSTGILSYEQYF. The DNA reads as follows: TGTGCCAGCTCACTATCGACCGGGATTCTTTCCTACGAGCAGTACTTC.